The 10 T cell receptor beta chains below come from one sample, sequenced in a study of cytomegalovirus exposure and HLA in healthy donors. A multiplex PCR was run with 60 Vbeta primers and 13 Jbeta primers. The method was immunoSEQ multiplex PCR; TCRdb's version includes in-frame clones alone and lacks a portion of them. The profile shows roughly 33,000 clones, more than 80% of them singletons. The sample comprised PBMCs. The receptor source for this set is a male donor in good health and CMV-seronegative.

V usage is TRBV6-6 and J usage is TRBJ2-2, with TRBD1 matching 7 bases. V lost 2 bases and J lost 3; bases outside the gene matches: 3. From germline, CDR1 is MNHNY and CDR2 SVGAGI (reference sequence). This CDR3 has 15 residues. CDR3 nucleotides: TGTGCCAGCAGTTACCGGGACAGAGACACCGGGGAGCTGTTTTTT. It is translated as CASSYRDRDTGELFF.

This chain connects TRBV30 to TRBJ2-1; 9 bases align to TRBD2. The V gene's germline CDR1 is GTSNPN and CDR2 SVGIG (reference sequence). The CDR3 is made up of 15 amino acids. With 3 bases clipped from V and 8 bases from J, the junction kept 11 bases outside the gene matches. In nucleotides, the CDR3 is TGTGCCTGGAGCCTACTCCAACTAGCGGGCGATGAGCAGTTCTTC. This translates into CAWSLLQLAGDEQFF.

This clone showed up just once. This chain links TRBV5-1 with TRBJ1-1, with D possibly TRBD1 on 6 matching bases. Deletions cut 4 bases from V and 3 bases from J, with 10 bases between. The germline CDR1 and CDR2 sequences are SGHRS and YFSETQ. The CDR3 covers 13 residues. The CDR3 sequence: CASSPQGDTEAFF. Here the CDR3 DNA reads TGCGCCAGCAGCCCACAGGGTGACACTGAAGCTTTCTTT.

This chain links TRBV7-2 with TRBJ1-3, with D tentatively TRBD1 (5 bases). This CDR3 is 16 amino acids long. The V gene lost 0 bases and the J gene lost 0 bases, with 9 bases spanning the gap. Germline V CDR1 and CDR2: SGHTA, FQGNSA. As DNA, the CDR3 is TGTGCCAGCAGCTTAGCGTCAGGGTTCTCTGGAAACACCATATATTTT. Protein product: CASSLASGFSGNTIYF.

The rearrangement links TRBV9 to TRBJ2-1; 8 bases are a match to TRBD2. CDR1 SGDLS and CDR2 YYNGEE come from the germline V gene. The CDR3 is 17 amino acids. The V segment lost 4 bases and the J segment 0 bases; nucleotides outside the gene matches: 9. The CDR3 region has the DNA TGTGCCAGCAGCTCCCCACGGAGCGGGAGCTCCTACAATGAGCAGTTCTTC. Translating it yields CASSSPRSGSSYNEQFF.

The chain carries TRBV9 and TRBJ1-1; 8 bases line up with TRBD1. This CDR3 spans 14 amino acids. Trimming removed 3 bases from V and 4 bases from J; junction bases left unmatched: 5. Per the germline V gene, CDR1 is SGDLS and CDR2 is YYNGEE. CDR3 residues: CASSARQGLTEAFF. The CDR3 DNA sequence: TGTGCCAGCAGCGCCAGACAGGGGCTCACTGAAGCTTTCTTT. Full variable domain (remainder filled in from reference TRBV9 and TRBJ1-1): DSGVTQTPKHLITATGQRVTLRCSPRSGDLSVYWYQQSLDQGLQFLIQYYNGEERAKGNILERFSAQQFPDLHSELNLSSLELGDSALYFCASSARQGLTEAFFGQGTRLTVV.

The V and J genes are TRBV5-3 and TRBJ2-7; 9 bases match TRBD1. TRBV5-3 is annotated as an ORF whose role is uncertain. V gave up 6 bases and J gave up 4 bases; unmatched junction bases: 11. The CDR3 runs 15 residues. The CDR3 DNA follows: TGTGCCAGAAACCGGCCGGGACAGGGCTCGTACGAGCAGTACTTC. It specifies CARNRPGQGSYEQYF.

The chain couples TRBV30 to TRBJ1-5; D call uncertain. CDR3 length: 13 amino acids. Trimming removed 5 bases from V and 1 base from J, with 9 bases in between. In germline, CDR1 is GTSNPN, CDR2 SVGIG (reference sequence). The CDR3 spells CAWGEGSNQPQHF. CDR3 sequence (DNA): TGTGCCTGGGGGGAGGGAAGCAATCAGCCCCAGCATTTT.

The chain couples TRBV10-3 to TRBJ2-3; D possibly corresponds to TRBD2 (6 bases). This CDR3 has 14 residues. Germline V gives CDR1 ENHRY, CDR2 SYGVKD. This chain's CDR3 is CAIKAGRIEDTQYF. The CDR3 DNA reads as TGTGCAATTAAGGCGGGACGGATAGAGGATACGCAGTATTTT.

This clone is medium-sized in the sample. The chain has TRBV6-1 and TRBJ1-6; 9 bases match TRBD1. V lost 1 base to trimming and J lost 5 bases; unmatched junction nucleotides: 0. The CDR3 consists of 15 residues. The germline gives CDR1 MNHNS, CDR2 SASEGT. CDR3 residues: CASSEGTGDNSPLHF. CDR3 coding DNA: TGTGCCAGCAGTGAAGGGACAGGGGATAATTCACCCCTCCACTTT.